This TCR beta chain is drawn from a study of post-analysis software for immune sequencing data. The CDR3 has 16 amino acids. CDR1 and CDR2 (germline): ENHRY, SYGVKD. V lost 0 bases and J 12 bases, leaving 21 bases between the germline ends. Turning to this clonotype: Its antigen is unidentified.

Prepared libraries of TCR beta cDNA carried unique molecular identifiers. Using its own MiXCR run on the PCR reads, TCRdb lists one record per CDR3 protein. This table holds some 450,000 distinct CDR3 sequences, roughly 45% found once. Findings of the study overall: Patients carried roughly 5 TRBV segments more frequently than controls did, and TRBV5-6, TRBV5-1 and TRBV20-1 were among them.

The chain couples TRBV10-3 to TRBJ2-1; no definite D call. This TCR came from a girl between 10 and 17 years old with multiple sclerosis. Sequencing was performed on blood. The chain's CDR3 is CAISESLLFFDRGQFF. The CDR3 DNA sequence: TGTGCCATCAGTGAGTCACTTCTGTTCTTCGACCGTGGGCAGTTCTTC.